This TCR beta chain was obtained from a study of blood T cell repertoires in COVID-19. Study in general: Material from acute and convalescent COVID-19 was sourced from the United States, Italy and Spain.

The CDR3 runs to 13 residues. V gave up 10 bases and J gave up 0 bases, with 12 bases separating them. Germline CDR1 and CDR2: LNHDA and SQIVND (reference sequence). Methods used by the authors: How many nucleated cells were present was estimated from reference gene primer amplification. This table comes from immunoSEQ multiplex PCR, and its TCRdb copy is limited to in-frame clones, with some not included. The V and J calls and clone size are taken from that table; D and trimming were inferred from the DNA. Of under 300,000 clones listed, 70% to 85% were seen once; the top ten hold about 3.5%. The rearrangement links TRBV19 to TRBJ1-1, with a possible D match to TRBD1 (5 bases). This clonotype was obtained from an elderly woman with acute or convalescent COVID-19. Sequenced material: peripheral blood. CDR3 DNA: TGTGCCACCACTGGGGCACTGAACACTGAAGCTTTCTTT. This sequence encodes CATTGALNTEAFF.